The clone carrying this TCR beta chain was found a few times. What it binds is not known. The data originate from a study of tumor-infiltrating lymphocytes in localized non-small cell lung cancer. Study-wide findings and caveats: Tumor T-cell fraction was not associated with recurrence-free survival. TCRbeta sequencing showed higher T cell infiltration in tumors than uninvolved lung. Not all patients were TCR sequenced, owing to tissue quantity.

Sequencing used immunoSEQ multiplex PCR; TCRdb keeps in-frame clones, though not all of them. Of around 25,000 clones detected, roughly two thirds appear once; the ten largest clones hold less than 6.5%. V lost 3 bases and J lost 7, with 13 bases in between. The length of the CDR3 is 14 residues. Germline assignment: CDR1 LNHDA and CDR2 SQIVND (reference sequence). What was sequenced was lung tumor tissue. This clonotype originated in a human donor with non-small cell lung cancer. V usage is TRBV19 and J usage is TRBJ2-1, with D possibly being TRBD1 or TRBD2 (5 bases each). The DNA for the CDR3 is TGTGCCAGTAGTATCCAGGCCGGGACGAATGAGCAGTTCTTC. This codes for CASSIQAGTNEQFF.